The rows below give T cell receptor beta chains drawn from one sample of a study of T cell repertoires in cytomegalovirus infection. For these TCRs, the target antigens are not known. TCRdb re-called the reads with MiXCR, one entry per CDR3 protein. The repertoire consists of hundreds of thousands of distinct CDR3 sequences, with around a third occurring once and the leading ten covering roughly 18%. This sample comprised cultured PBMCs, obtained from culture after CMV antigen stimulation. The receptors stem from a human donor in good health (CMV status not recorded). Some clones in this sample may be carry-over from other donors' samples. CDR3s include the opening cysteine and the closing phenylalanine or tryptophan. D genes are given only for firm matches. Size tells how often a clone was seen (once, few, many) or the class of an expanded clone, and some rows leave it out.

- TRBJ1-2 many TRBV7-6 CASSLTTGNYGYTF TGTGCCAGCAGCTTGACGACAGGAAACTATGGCTACACCTTC
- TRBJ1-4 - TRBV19 CASTDGNEKLFF TGTGCCAGTACGGACGGGAATGAAAAACTGTTTTTT
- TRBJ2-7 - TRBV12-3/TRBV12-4 CASSMRPYEQYF TGTGCCAGCAGTATGCGACCCTACGAGCAGTACTTC
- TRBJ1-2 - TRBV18 CASSPDGTYNYGYTF TGTGCCAGCTCACCAGACGGGACGTATAACTATGGCTACACCTTC
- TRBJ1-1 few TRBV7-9 CASSAQTGEAFF TGTGCCAGCAGCGCCCAGACAGGAGAAGCTTTCTTT
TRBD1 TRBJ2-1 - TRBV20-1 CSARDLDRARNEQFF TGCAGTGCTAGAGATCTGGACAGGGCCCGCAATGAGCAGTTCTTC
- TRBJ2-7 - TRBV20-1 CSARAVDFTYEQYF TGCAGTGCTAGAGCCGTAGATTTTACCTACGAGCAGTACTTC
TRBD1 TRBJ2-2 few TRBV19 CASKGTWDRVKAGELFF TGTGCCAGTAAAGGGACCTGGGACAGGGTTAAGGCCGGGGAGCTGTTTTTT
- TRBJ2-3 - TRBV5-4 CASSFDRDTQYF TGTGCCAGCAGCTTCGACAGAGATACGCAGTATTTT
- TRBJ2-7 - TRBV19 CASNRAGVPGEQYF TGTGCCAGTAACCGGGCCGGGGTCCCAGGGGAGCAGTACTTC
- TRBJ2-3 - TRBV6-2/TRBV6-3 CASRGITDTQYF TGTGCCAGCAGGGGAATCACAGATACGCAGTATTTT
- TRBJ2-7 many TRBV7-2 CASSTSVYYEQYF TGTGCCAGCAGCACCTCGGTCTACTACGAGCAGTACTTC
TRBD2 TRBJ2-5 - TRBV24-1 CATSDPGGEGETQYF TGTGCCACCAGTGATCCGGGAGGGGAGGGGGAGACCCAGTACTTC
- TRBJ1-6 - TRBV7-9 CASSPGQTYNSPLHF TGTGCCAGCAGCCCAGGACAGACCTATAATTCACCCCTCCACTTT
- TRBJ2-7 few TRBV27 CASSTFLQAKQYF TGTGCCAGCAGCACCTTCCTCCAGGCTAAGCAGTACTTC
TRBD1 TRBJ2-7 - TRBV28 CASSLNPWGQGFYEQYF TGTGCCAGCAGTTTAAACCCGTGGGGACAGGGTTTCTACGAGCAGTACTTC
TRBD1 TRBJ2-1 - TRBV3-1 CASSQETGESYNEQFF TGTGCCAGCAGCCAGGAAACAGGGGAATCCTACAATGAGCAGTTCTTC
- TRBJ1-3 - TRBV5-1 CASSLGTGSPGNTIYF TGCGCCAGCAGCTTGGGTACAGGGTCCCCTGGAAACACCATATATTTT
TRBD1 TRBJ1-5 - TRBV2 CASGAWTGDQPQHF TGTGCCAGCGGGGCCTGGACAGGGGATCAGCCCCAGCATTTT
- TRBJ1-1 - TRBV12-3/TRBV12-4 CASSLTTRGLAEAFF TGTGCCAGCAGTTTAACAACCCGGGGGCTGGCTGAAGCTTTCTTT
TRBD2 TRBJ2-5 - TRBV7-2 CASSLARTSGQETQYF TGTGCCAGCAGCTTAGCCCGGACTAGCGGCCAAGAGACCCAGTACTTC
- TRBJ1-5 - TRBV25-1 CASSERDINQPQHF TGTGCCAGCAGTGAGCGGGACATCAATCAGCCCCAGCATTTT